The 26 T cell receptor beta chains below all came from one sample that was sequenced in a study of shared clonotypes between healthy human individuals. Measured with immunoSEQ multiplex PCR; TCRdb has only the in-frame clones, and not every one. In the table there are some 1.1 million clones, about 80% of which are singletons. The specimen sequenced was memory CD4+ T cells from PBMCs. Specified subset: CD45RA-negative fraction. These receptor sequences come from a man between 18 and 35 years old in good health. Some clones in this sample may be carry-over from other donors' samples.

This chain joins TRBV25-1 and TRBJ1-2; TRBD1 might be the D (5 bases). The CDR3 is made up of 15 amino acids. CDR1 and CDR2 (germline): MGHDK, SYGVNS. The V gene lost 1 base and the J gene lost 4 bases, with 13 bases spanning the gap. The CDR3 nucleotides are TGTGCCAGCAGTGAATCTCTGGGGGGGTTCTATGGCTACACCTTC. Amino acids: CASSESLGGFYGYTF.

Ten or more counts support this clone. Other DNA sequences in the sample encode the same CDR3. This chain joins TRBV28 and TRBJ1-5; D possibly corresponds to TRBD1 (5 bases). The germline V gene encodes CDR1 MDHEN and CDR2 SYDVKM. CDR3 size: 16 residues. Trimming cost V 2 bases and J 3 bases, with 14 bases left between them. In DNA form, the CDR3 reads TGTGCCAGCAGTTTAGCCGCAGACAGCTACAATCAGCCCCAGCATTTT. This codes for CASSLAADSYNQPQHF.

The rearrangement joins TRBV6-5 to TRBJ2-4, with D tentatively TRBD1 or TRBD2 (6 bases each). V was cut by 4 bases and J by 3 bases, with 16 bases left in between. This CDR3 has 16 residues. The germline V gene has CDR1 MNHEY and CDR2 SVGAGI. CDR3 DNA sequence: TGTGCCAGCAGTTCGCGAGGGGGGATGAGCAAAAACATTCAGTACTTC. Its protein is CASSSRGGMSKNIQYF.

Comment on this clone: This sample includes further DNA sequences coding for the same CDR3. V and J are TRBV5-1 and TRBJ2-5; D is unclear. Trimming stripped 2 bases from V and 1 base from J, with 3 bases between. The CDR3 extends over 12 amino acids. The germline gives CDR1 SGHRS, CDR2 YFSETQ. CDR3 sequence reads: CASSFSQETQYF. DNA for the CDR3: TGCGCCAGCAGCTTCTCCCAAGAGACCCAGTACTTC.

The chain has TRBV2 and TRBJ2-6; TRBD1 matches 9 bases. This CDR3 contains 17 residues. The junction had 7 bases not matched to a gene; V was cut back by 7 bases and J by 0 bases. Germline-derived CDR1 and CDR2 are SNHLY and FYNNEI. CDR3 DNA sequence: TGTGCCAGCAACGTGGACAGGGGTAGCTCTGGGGCCAACGTCCTGACTTTC. This translates into CASNVDRGSSGANVLTF.

This sequence joins TRBV5-1 and TRBJ1-4; TRBD1 matches 9 bases. Germline CDR1 reads SGHRS; CDR2 reads YFSETQ. V was clipped by 3 bases and J by 8 bases; unmatched bases: 5. The CDR3 totals 14 residues. Here the CDR3 DNA reads TGCGCCAGCAGCTCGGGACAGGGCGAAGAAAAACTGTTTTTT. Translated, it gives CASSSGQGEEKLFF.

CDR3 residues: CASSDSGPTDTQYF. The CDR3 nucleotides are TGTGCCAGCAGTGACTCAGGGCCCACAGATACGCAGTATTTT. The chain couples TRBV6-4 to TRBJ2-3; D remains ambiguous. The CDR3 has 14 residues. Trimming removed 0 bases at V and 2 bases at J, with 6 bases between. Germline V gives CDR1 MRHNA, CDR2 SNTAGT.

The V and J genes are TRBV4-2 and TRBJ2-7; maybe TRBD2 (6 bases). V gave up 0 bases and J gave up 2 bases, with 14 bases separating them. The CDR3 runs to 16 residues. Germline V gene lookup returns CDR1 LGHNA and CDR2 YNFKEQ. CDR3 residues: CASSQDSGGGAYEQYF. CDR3 nucleotide sequence: TGTGCCAGCAGCCAAGATTCCGGGGGTGGCGCCTACGAGCAGTACTTC.

This chain connects TRBV5-4 to TRBJ1-4; D not resolved. CDR3 size: 13 residues. Germline loops: CDR1 SGHNT, CDR2 YYREEE (reference sequence). Between the trimmed V and J ends, which lost 0 bases and 8 bases, there was a span of 8 bases. The CDR3, as DNA: TGTGCCAGCAGCTTGGTTTCGGGCGAAAAACTGTTTTTT. As protein: CASSLVSGEKLFF.

This sequence joins TRBV7-3 and TRBJ2-1; 9 bases fit TRBD2. Trimming took 4 bases from V and 6 from J; bases not matched to a gene: 4. CDR1 is SGHTA and CDR2 is FQGTGA in the germline V gene. This CDR3 spans 14 amino acids. The CDR3 bases are TGTGCCAGCAGCTCCTTAGCGGGGGTCAATGAGCAGTTCTTC. Its protein product is CASSSLAGVNEQFF.

This sequence joins TRBV19 and TRBJ1-3; D remains ambiguous. CDR1 and CDR2 (germline): LNHDA, SQIVND (reference sequence). The CDR3 spans 15 residues. With 7 bases removed from V and 0 bases from J, the gap between germline ends came to 13 bases. The CDR3 region is CASKRREHSGNTIYF. CDR3 in DNA: TGTGCCAGTAAGCGAAGAGAACACTCTGGAAACACCATATATTTT.

V usage is TRBV9 and J usage is TRBJ2-5; TRBD2 agrees at 11 bases. The CDR3 runs 14 residues. The germline V gene encodes CDR1 SGDLS and CDR2 YYNGEE. The trim removed 4 bases at V and 4 bases at J, leaving 3 bases unmatched. Here the CDR3 DNA reads TGTGCCAGCAGCCGAGGACTAGCGGGAGAGACCCAGTACTTC. Translated, it gives CASSRGLAGETQYF.

This clone was counted at least ten times. The chain recombines TRBV5-4 with TRBJ2-4, with no clear D. CDR1 is SGHNT, CDR2 YYREEE, per germline (reference sequence). Trimming removed 1 base at V and 5 bases at J, with 10 bases between. The CDR3 is 14 residues long. CDR3 region: CASSLRYRENIQYF. The CDR3 coding sequence is TGTGCCAGCAGCTTGCGGTATAGAGAAAACATTCAGTACTTC.

For this clone: This sample includes further DNA sequences coding for the same CDR3. The rearrangement links TRBV6-6 to TRBJ1-5; D call uncertain. Germline-derived CDR1 and CDR2 are MNHNY and SVGAGI (reference sequence). Trimming removed 1 base at V and 0 bases at J, with 1 base between. The CDR3 loop spans 13 amino acids. The CDR3 DNA sequence: TGTGCCAGCAGTTACTATAGCAATCAGCCCCAGCATTTT. As protein: CASSYYSNQPQHF.

This sequence joins TRBV28 and TRBJ1-5; D is possibly TRBD1 (6 bases). The CDR3 contains 15 residues. CDR1 MDHEN and CDR2 SYDVKM come from the germline V gene. V lost 2 bases and J lost 7, with 15 bases in between. The CDR3 DNA follows: TGTGCCAGCAGTTTACCAGGGGCAGTAGGACAGCCCCAGCATTTT. As protein: CASSLPGAVGQPQHF.

In DNA, the CDR3 is TGTGCCAGCAGCTTAGGATATCTAGCGGGAGTCACAGATACGCAGTATTTT. Its translation is CASSLGYLAGVTDTQYF. The V call is TRBV7-8, the J call TRBJ2-3, with 10 nucleotides matching TRBD2. The CDR3 loop spans 17 amino acids. V lost 1 base to trimming and J lost 2 bases; unmatched junction nucleotides: 6. Per germline, CDR1 SGHVS and CDR2 FQNEAQ.

The chain uses TRBV19 and TRBJ2-1; D perhaps matches TRBD1 (5 bases). The CDR3 contains 13 residues. V shed 5 bases and J shed 8 bases, with 13 bases lying between them. Germline-derived CDR1 and CDR2 are LNHDA and SQIVND (reference sequence). CDR3 sequence reads: CASSPTDRYEQFF. The CDR3 coding sequence is TGTGCCAGTAGTCCGACAGACAGATATGAGCAGTTCTTC.

This rearrangement joins TRBV7-9 to TRBJ1-1, with D uncertain. This CDR3 contains 17 residues. V lost 5 bases to trimming and J lost 0 bases, with 19 bases between them. Germline V lookup: CDR1 SEHNR, CDR2 FQNEAQ (reference sequence). CDR3 DNA sequence: TGTGCCAGCAGCGCATACACCTCGCGGGCTATGAACACTGAAGCTTTCTTT. Amino acids: CASSAYTSRAMNTEAFF.

This clone was recorded only once. This sequence joins TRBV25-1 and TRBJ1-4, with D perhaps TRBD1 (6 bases). Trimming stripped 4 bases from V and 8 bases from J, with 14 bases between. CDR3 length: 14 residues. Germline values: CDR1 MGHDK, CDR2 SYGVNS. The CDR3 protein is CASSVSGEGEKLFF. The CDR3 DNA sequence: TGTGCCAGCAGTGTTTCAGGGGAGGGGGAAAAACTGTTTTTT. Based on the CDR3 plus reference TRBV25-1 and TRBJ1-4, the full variable domain is EADIYQTPRYLVIGTGKKITLECSQTMGHDKMYWYQQDPGMELHLIHYSYGVNSTEKGDLSSESTVSRIRTEHFPLTLESARPSHTSQYLCASSVSGEGEKLFFGSGTQLSVL.

The gene calls are TRBV6-1 and TRBJ2-3, with a possible D match to TRBD2 (7 bases). The V gene's germline CDR1 is MNHNS and CDR2 SASEGT. The CDR3 contains 12 residues. Trimming removed 6 bases from V and 14 bases from J, with 18 bases in between. The CDR3, as DNA: TGTGCCAGCAGAGCCACGGGGGGCGCGACGTATTTT. Translated, it gives CASRATGGATYF.

This rearrangement joins TRBV18 to TRBJ1-5; D not resolved. V was cut by 3 bases and J by 0 bases, with 12 bases left in between. CDR1 is KGHSH, CDR2 LQKENI, per germline. The CDR3 consists of 16 residues. The CDR3 is CASSPGSGNSNQPQHF. In DNA form, the CDR3 reads TGTGCCAGCTCACCGGGATCGGGAAATAGCAATCAGCCCCAGCATTTT.

V and J are TRBV7-2 and TRBJ2-1, with D hard to call. V dropped 7 bases and J dropped 7 bases, with 8 bases sitting between them. The CDR3 is 11 amino acids. The germline V gene has CDR1 SGHTA and CDR2 FQGNSA. The CDR3 region is CASTLLNEQFF. CDR3 DNA sequence: TGTGCCAGCACCCTGCTGAATGAGCAGTTCTTC.

This clone was seen a few times. V gene TRBV28 combines with J gene TRBJ2-1, with D maybe TRBD1 (6 bases). The V and J ends lost 7 bases and 8 bases respectively, with 12 bases between them. Germline V CDR1 and CDR2: MDHEN, SYDVKM. The CDR3 covers 12 residues. In DNA, the CDR3 is TGTGCCAGCACGGACAGATACGATGAGCAGTTCTTC. It is translated as CASTDRYDEQFF.

The V gene is TRBV6-5, the J gene TRBJ2-1; tentative D call: TRBD1 (6 bases). The length of the CDR3 is 15 residues. Germline V CDR1 and CDR2: MNHEY, SVGAGI. Trimming cost V 0 bases and J 3 bases, with 9 bases left between them. As DNA, the CDR3 is TGTGCCAGCAGTTACTCAGGACAGAGCTACAATGAGCAGTTCTTC. The encoded protein is CASSYSGQSYNEQFF.

The chain has TRBV27 and TRBJ2-2; TRBD1 is a possible D gene (6 bases). Deletions cut 4 bases from V and 4 bases from J, with 10 bases between. CDR1 MNHEY and CDR2 SMNVEV come from the germline V gene (reference sequence). This CDR3 region has 14 residues. The chain's CDR3 is CASSYRAGTGELFF. Here the CDR3 DNA reads TGTGCCAGCAGTTACAGGGCGGGCACCGGGGAGCTGTTTTTT.

This chain uses TRBV7-6 with TRBJ1-4; TRBD1 agrees at 9 bases. The CDR3 covers 16 residues. Germline trimming cut 5 bases from V and 4 bases from J; bases unmatched to any gene: 8. In germline, CDR1 is SGHVS, CDR2 FNYEAQ. The CDR3 loop reads CASSLLPGQGNEKLFF. In nucleotides, the CDR3 is TGTGCCAGCAGCCTGCTACCGGGACAGGGTAATGAAAAACTGTTTTTT.